A single sample gave rise to the 15 T cell receptor beta chains below, sequenced in a study of blood T cell repertoires in COVID-19. Sequencing used immunoSEQ multiplex PCR; TCRdb keeps in-frame clones, though not all of them. The data hold a few hundred thousand clones, with 87% observed a single time. The sequenced sample consisted of peripheral blood. All receptors come from a woman aged 18-29 years who had recovered from COVID-19.

The CDR3 loop is CASSLARSGGTGELFF. DNA for the CDR3: TGTGCCAGCAGCTTGGCTCGTAGCGGGGGCACCGGGGAGCTGTTTTTT. The chain carries TRBV5-4 and TRBJ2-2; the match to TRBD2 covers 9 bases. CDR3 length: 16 residues. CDR1 is SGHNT, CDR2 YYREEE, per germline (reference sequence). V lost 0 bases to trimming and J lost 4 bases; unmatched junction nucleotides: 4.

For the CDR3, the DNA is TGCAGCGTTGTTGAAGGGCGGGGAGGCTACACCTTC. Amino acids: CSVVEGRGGYTF. The chain uses TRBV29-1 and TRBJ1-2; no clear D gene. V dropped 4 bases and J dropped 8 bases, with 14 bases sitting between them. CDR3 length: 12 amino acids. Germline CDR1 and CDR2: SQVTM and ANQGSEA.

The V gene is TRBV2, the J gene TRBJ2-6; 8 nucleotides agree with TRBD2. Germline lookup yields CDR1 SNHLY and CDR2 FYNNEI. The J segment lost 0 bases and the V segment lost 5 bases, leaving 6 bases of the junction unmatched. The CDR3 covers 17 residues. CDR3 sequence: CASSRLAPISGANVLTF. The CDR3 DNA reads TGTGCCAGCAGTCGACTAGCGCCTATCTCTGGGGCCAACGTCCTGACTTTC. Filled out from reference TRBV2 and TRBJ2-6, the complete variable domain reads EPEVTQTPSHQVTQMGQEVILRCVPISNHLYFYWYRQILGQKVEFLVSFYNNEISEKSEIFDDQFSVERPDGSNFTLKIRSTKLEDSAMYFCASSRLAPISGANVLTFGAGSRLTVL.

CDR3 amino acids: CASRAGRGTGGQPQHF. The CDR3 DNA reads TGTGCCAGCAGGGCGGGGAGGGGGACAGGGGGTCAGCCCCAGCATTTT. V gene TRBV2 combines with J gene TRBJ1-5; 11 bases align to TRBD1. CDR1 SNHLY and CDR2 FYNNEI come from the germline V gene. Trimming removed 6 bases from V and 6 bases from J; junction bases left unmatched: 10. The CDR3 is 16 amino acids. Supplemented by reference TRBV2 and TRBJ1-5, the full variable domain reads EPEVTQTPSHQVTQMGQEVILRCVPISNHLYFYWYRQILGQKVEFLVSFYNNEISEKSEIFDDQFSVERPDGSNFTLKIRSTKLEDSAMYFCASRAGRGTGGQPQHFGDGTRLSIL.

The V gene is TRBV7-9, the J gene TRBJ2-1, with 8 bases identical to TRBD1. The germline V gene has CDR1 SEHNR and CDR2 FQNEAQ (reference sequence). V dropped 2 bases and J dropped 9; count of bases not matched to a gene: 6. This CDR3 has 14 amino acids. This CDR3 is CASSLKAGGAEQFF. In DNA form, the CDR3 reads TGTGCCAGCAGCTTAAAGGCAGGGGGCGCTGAGCAGTTCTTC.

This clone has just one count. CDR3 nucleotide sequence: TGTGCCAGCAGGATAGCGGACACCTACGAGCAGTACTTC. Its translation is CASRIADTYEQYF. The chain employs TRBV27 and TRBJ2-7; possible D gene TRBD2, 6 bases. The CDR3 is 13 residues long. V lost 6 bases to trimming and J lost 2 bases, with 11 bases between them. Germline CDR1 is MNHEY and CDR2 is SMNVEV (reference sequence).

This clone was counted once. The V gene is TRBV7-9, the J gene TRBJ2-7; 8 nucleotides match TRBD1. The CDR3 runs 15 residues. Losses at the gene ends were 6 bases for V and 3 bases for J; bases not matched to a gene: 10. Germline-derived CDR1 and CDR2 are SEHNR and FQNEAQ (reference sequence). CDR3 in DNA: TGTGCCAGCAGACAAGGACAGGGATTTGTCTACGAGCAGTACTTC. It encodes CASRQGQGFVYEQYF.

The gene calls are TRBV6-6 and TRBJ1-2, with TRBD1 as a possible D gene (6 bases). V gave up 2 bases and J gave up 6 bases, with 16 bases separating them. Looked up from germline, CDR1 is MNHNY and CDR2 is SVGAGI (reference sequence). This CDR3 comprises 15 residues. CDR3 bases: TGTGCCAGCAGTTACCTCAGACAGGACCTAAATGGCTACACCTTC. Amino acids: CASSYLRQDLNGYTF.

J is TRBJ2-3 and V is TRBV7-3, with unresolved D. V lost 0 bases to trimming and J lost 1 base, with 14 bases between them. This CDR3 has 17 residues. CDR1 and CDR2 (germline): SGHTA, FQGTGA. This chain's CDR3 is CASSLTFAARGTDTQYF. In DNA form, the CDR3 reads TGTGCCAGCAGCTTAACTTTTGCGGCCCGAGGCACAGATACGCAGTATTTT. The full variable domain, its missing parts supplied by reference TRBV7-3 and TRBJ2-3, is GAGVSQTPSNKVTEKGKYVELRCDPISGHTALYWYRQSLGQGPEFLIYFQGTGAADDSGLPNDRFFAVRPEGSVSTLKIQRTERGDSAVYLCASSLTFAARGTDTQYFGPGTRLTVL.

As DNA, the CDR3 is TGTGCCAGCAGCCAGGACCGACGGACAGGGGTAGTCAATGAGCAGTTCTTC. Translated: CASSQDRRTGVVNEQFF. This sequence joins TRBV3-1 (or the pseudogene TRBV3-2) and TRBJ2-1; 9 bases agree with TRBD1. In germline, CDR1 is LGHDT, CDR2 YNNKEL (reference sequence). This CDR3 has 17 amino acids. The trim removed 3 bases at V and 6 bases at J, leaving 12 bases unmatched.

This sequence joins TRBV4-3 and TRBJ2-1; tentatively, D is TRBD2 (5 bases). V lost 4 bases and J 0 bases, leaving 13 bases between the germline ends. The CDR3 contains 16 residues. Germline CDR1 and CDR2: LGHNA and YSLEER. DNA for the CDR3: TGCGCCAGCAGCCGCGCCTTTCGGGACTCCTACAATGAGCAGTTCTTC. It yields the protein CASSRAFRDSYNEQFF.

This clone was found a few times. The genes are TRBV2 and TRBJ2-7; TRBD1 is a possible D gene (5 bases). The ends were cut back, 9 bases at V and 3 bases at J, with 6 bases in the middle. CDR3 length: 10 residues. Germline-derived CDR1 and CDR2 are SNHLY and FYNNEI. The DNA for the CDR3 is TGTGCCAGTAGGGGCTACGAGCAGTACTTC. Protein: CASRGYEQYF.

The chain carries TRBV29-1 and TRBJ2-1, with TRBD2 matching over 11 bases. This CDR3 contains 16 residues. CDR1 and CDR2 from the germline V gene are SQVTM and ANQGSEA. V lost 2 bases to trimming and J lost 4 bases; unmatched junction nucleotides: 7. The CDR3, as DNA: TGCAGCGTTGAACAGGGGGCTAGCGGGAGGTACAATGAGCAGTTCTTC. It codes for CSVEQGASGRYNEQFF.

The chain couples TRBV12-3 or TRBV12-4 to TRBJ2-5; unclear D gene. The CDR3 is 12 amino acids. V gave up 1 base and J gave up 5 bases, with 5 bases separating them. The CDR3, as DNA: TGTGCCAGCAGTTTAGTCGAGGAGACCCAGTACTTC. It encodes CASSLVEETQYF.

The J gene is TRBJ1-2, the V gene TRBV9; D is uncertain. V dropped 1 base and J dropped 0 bases, with 16 bases sitting between them. The length of the CDR3 is 17 residues. Germline V gives CDR1 SGDLS, CDR2 YYNGEE. As DNA, the CDR3 is TGTGCCAGCAGCGTAACTTTGGGAGGGAGGCCTAACTATGGCTACACCTTC. It encodes CASSVTLGGRPNYGYTF.